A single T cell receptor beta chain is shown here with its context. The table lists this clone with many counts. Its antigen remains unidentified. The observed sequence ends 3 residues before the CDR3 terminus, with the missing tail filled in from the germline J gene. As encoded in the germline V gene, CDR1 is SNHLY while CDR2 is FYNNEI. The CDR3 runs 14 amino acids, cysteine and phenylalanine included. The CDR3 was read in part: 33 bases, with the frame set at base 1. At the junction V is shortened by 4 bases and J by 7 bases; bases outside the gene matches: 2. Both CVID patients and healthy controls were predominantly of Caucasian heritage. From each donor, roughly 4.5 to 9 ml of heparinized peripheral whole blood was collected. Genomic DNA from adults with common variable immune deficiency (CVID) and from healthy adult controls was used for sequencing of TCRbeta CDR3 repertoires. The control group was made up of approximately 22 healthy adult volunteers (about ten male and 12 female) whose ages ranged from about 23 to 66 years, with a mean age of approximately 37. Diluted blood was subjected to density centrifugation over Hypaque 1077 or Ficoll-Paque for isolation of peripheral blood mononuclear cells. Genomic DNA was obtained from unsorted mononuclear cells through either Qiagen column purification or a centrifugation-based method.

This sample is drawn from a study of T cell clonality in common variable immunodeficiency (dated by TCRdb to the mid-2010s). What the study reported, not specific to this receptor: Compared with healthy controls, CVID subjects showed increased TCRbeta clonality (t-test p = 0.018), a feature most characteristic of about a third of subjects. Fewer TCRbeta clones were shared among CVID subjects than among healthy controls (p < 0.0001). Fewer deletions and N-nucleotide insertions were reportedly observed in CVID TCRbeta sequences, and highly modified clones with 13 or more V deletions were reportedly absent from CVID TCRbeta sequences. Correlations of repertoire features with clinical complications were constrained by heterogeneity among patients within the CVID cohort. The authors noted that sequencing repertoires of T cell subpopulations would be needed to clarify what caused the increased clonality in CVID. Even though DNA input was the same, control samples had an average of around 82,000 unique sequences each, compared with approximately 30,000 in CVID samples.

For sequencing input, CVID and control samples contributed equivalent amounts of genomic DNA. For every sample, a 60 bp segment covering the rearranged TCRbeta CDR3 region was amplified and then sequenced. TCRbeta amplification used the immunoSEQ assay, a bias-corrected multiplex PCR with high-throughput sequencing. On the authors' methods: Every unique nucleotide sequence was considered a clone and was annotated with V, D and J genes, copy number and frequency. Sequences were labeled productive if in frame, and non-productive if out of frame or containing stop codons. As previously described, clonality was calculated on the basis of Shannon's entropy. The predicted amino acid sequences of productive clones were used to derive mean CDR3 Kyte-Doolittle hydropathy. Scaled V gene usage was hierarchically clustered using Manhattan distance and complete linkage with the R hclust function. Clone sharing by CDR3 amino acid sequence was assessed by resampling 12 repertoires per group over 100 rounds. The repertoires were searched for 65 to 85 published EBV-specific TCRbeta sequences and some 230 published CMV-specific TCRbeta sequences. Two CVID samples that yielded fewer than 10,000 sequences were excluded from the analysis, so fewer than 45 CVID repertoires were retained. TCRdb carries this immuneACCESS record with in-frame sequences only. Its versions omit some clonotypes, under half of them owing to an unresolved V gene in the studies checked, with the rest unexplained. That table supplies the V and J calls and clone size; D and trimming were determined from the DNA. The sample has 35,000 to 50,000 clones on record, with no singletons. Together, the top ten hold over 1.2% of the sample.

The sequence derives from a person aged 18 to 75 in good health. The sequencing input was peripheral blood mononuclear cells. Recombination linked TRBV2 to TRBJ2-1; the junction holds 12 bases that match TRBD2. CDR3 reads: CASSGTSGVNEQFF. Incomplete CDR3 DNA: TGTGCCAGCAGTGGGACTAGCGGGGTTAATGAG.